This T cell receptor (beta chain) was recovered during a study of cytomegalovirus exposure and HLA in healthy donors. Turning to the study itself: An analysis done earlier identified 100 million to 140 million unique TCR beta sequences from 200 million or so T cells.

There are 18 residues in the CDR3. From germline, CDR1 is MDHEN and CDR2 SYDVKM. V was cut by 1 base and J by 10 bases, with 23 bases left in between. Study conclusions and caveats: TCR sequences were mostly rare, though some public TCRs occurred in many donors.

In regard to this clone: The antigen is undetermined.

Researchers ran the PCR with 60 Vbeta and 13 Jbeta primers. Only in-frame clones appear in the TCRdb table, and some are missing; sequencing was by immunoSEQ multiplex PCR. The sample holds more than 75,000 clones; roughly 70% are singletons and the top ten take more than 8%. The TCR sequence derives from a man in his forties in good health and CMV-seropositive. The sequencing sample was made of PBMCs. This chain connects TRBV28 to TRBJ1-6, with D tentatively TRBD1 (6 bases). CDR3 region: CASSLSEGGWRVGSPLHF. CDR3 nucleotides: TGTGCCAGCAGTTTATCCGAGGGGGGGTGGCGTGTGGGCTCACCCCTCCACTTT.